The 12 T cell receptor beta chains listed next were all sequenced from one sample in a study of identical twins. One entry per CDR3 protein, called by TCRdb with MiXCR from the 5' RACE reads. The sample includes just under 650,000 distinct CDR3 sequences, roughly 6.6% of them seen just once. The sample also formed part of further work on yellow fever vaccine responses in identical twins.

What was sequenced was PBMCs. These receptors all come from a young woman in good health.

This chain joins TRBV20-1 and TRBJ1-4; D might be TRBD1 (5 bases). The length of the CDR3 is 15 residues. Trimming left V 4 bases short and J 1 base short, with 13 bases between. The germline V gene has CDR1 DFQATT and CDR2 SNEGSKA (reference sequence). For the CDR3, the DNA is TGCAGTGCTATCCGGCCGGGGGTAACTAATGAAAAACTGTTTTTT. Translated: CSAIRPGVTNEKLFF.

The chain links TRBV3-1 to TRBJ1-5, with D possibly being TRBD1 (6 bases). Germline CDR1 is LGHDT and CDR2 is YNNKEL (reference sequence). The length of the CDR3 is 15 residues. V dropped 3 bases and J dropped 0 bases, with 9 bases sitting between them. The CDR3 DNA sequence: TGTGCCAGCAGCCAGGACAGCCTTAGCAATCAGCCCCAGCATTTT. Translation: CASSQDSLSNQPQHF.

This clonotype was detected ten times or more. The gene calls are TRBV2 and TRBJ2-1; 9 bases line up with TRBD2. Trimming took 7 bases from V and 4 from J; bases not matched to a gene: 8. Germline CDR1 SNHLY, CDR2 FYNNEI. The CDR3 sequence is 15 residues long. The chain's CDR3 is CASTIAGEAYNEQFF. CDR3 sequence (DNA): TGTGCCAGCACCATAGCGGGGGAAGCTTACAATGAGCAGTTCTTC.

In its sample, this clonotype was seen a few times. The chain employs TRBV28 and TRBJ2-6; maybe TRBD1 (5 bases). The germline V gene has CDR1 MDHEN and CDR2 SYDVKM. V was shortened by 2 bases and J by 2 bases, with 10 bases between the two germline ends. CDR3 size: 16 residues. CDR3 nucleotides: TGTGCCAGCAGTTTAGACGCAGGGACTGGGGCCAACGTCCTGACTTTC. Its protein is CASSLDAGTGANVLTF.

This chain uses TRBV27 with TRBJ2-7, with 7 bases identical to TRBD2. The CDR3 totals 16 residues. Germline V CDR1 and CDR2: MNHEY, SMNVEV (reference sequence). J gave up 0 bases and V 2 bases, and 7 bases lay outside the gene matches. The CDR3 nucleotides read TGTGCCAGCAGTTTAAAGGCGGGACTATTCTCCTACGAGCAGTACTTC. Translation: CASSLKAGLFSYEQYF.

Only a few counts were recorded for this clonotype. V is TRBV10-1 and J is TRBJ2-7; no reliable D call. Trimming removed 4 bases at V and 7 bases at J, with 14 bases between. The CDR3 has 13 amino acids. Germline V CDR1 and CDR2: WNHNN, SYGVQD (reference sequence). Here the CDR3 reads CASSAIRAGEQYF. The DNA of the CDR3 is TGCGCCAGCAGTGCCATACGGGCTGGGGAGCAGTACTTC.

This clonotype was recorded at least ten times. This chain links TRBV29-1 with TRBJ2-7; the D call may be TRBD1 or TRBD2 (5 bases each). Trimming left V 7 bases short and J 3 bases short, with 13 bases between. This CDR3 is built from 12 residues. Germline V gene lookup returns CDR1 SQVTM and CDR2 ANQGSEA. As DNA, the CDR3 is TGCAGCGCCCGGGGCGGAGACTACGAGCAGTACTTC. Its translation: CSARGGDYEQYF.

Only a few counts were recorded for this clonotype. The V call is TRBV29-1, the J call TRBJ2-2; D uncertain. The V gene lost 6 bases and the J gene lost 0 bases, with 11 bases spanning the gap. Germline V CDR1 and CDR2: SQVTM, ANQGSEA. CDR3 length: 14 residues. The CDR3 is CSVSAVANTGELFF. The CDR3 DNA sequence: TGCAGCGTATCGGCGGTGGCGAACACCGGGGAGCTGTTTTTT.

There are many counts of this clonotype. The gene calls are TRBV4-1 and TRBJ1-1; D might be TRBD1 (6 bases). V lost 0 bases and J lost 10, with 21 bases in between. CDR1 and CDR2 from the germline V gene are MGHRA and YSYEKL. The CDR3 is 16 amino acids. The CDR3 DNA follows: TGCGCCAGCAGCCAAGAAGGGGACACGTACCGGTCTTTAGCTTTCTTT. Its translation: CASSQEGDTYRSLAFF.

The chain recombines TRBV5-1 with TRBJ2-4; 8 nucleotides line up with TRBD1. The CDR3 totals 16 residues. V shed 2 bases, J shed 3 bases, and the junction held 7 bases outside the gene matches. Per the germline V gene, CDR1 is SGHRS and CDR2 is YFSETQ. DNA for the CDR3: TGCGCCAGCAGCTTAGGACAGGGAGGAGGCAAAAACATTCAGTACTTC. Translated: CASSLGQGGGKNIQYF.

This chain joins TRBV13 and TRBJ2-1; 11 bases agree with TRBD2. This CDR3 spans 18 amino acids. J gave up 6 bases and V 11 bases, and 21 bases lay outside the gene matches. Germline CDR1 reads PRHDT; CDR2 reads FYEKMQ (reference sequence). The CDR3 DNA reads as TGTGCCTGCTGCGCAGGCACTAGCGGGGGCCGTGCGATCAATGAGCAGTTCTTC. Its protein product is CACCAGTSGGRAINEQFF.

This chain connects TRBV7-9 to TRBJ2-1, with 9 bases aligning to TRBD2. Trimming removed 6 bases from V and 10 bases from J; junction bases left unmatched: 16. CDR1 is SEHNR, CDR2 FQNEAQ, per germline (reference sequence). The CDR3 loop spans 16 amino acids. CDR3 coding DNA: TGTGCCAGCAGACATACGGGACTAGCTAGATTTGGGGAGCAGTTCTTC. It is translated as CASRHTGLARFGEQFF.